The clone carrying this TCR beta chain was counted ten times or more. Regions amplified from RNA transcripts were the TCR beta CDR3 regions. HTBI primers drove first-round RT-PCR of the TCR CDR3. TCRdb independently ran MiXCR on the multiplex PCR reads; one entry per CDR3 protein. The sample carries approximately 300,000 distinct CDR3 sequences, over 15% recorded once. The data were obtained in a study of T cells in Graves' hyperthyroidism and ophthalmopathy. After removal of 0 bases from V and 4 bases from J, the junction contained 5 bases not matched to a gene. The CDR3 runs to 15 residues. Germline V lookup: CDR1 SEHNR, CDR2 FQNEAQ (reference sequence).

The source of this sequence is a woman in her sixties with Graves' ophthalmopathy. The sequencing sample was made of blood. This rearrangement joins TRBV7-9 to TRBJ2-7; 8 positions match TRBD2. In DNA form, the CDR3 reads TGTGCCAGCAGCTTAGCGCTGGGACTAGGGTACGAGCAGTACTTC. It specifies CASSLALGLGYEQYF.